This T cell receptor beta chain stems from a study of Graves' ophthalmopathy and Graves' hyperthyroidism. Study conclusions and caveats: Blood also carried most expanded thyroid clonotypes exceeding 0.001 frequency.

Germline V lookup: CDR1 WSHSY, CDR2 SAAADI. CDR3 length: 16 amino acids. V was clipped by 4 bases and J by 5 bases; unmatched bases: 6. Amplified TCR beta CDR3 regions were obtained using RNA transcripts as template. The first round was an RT-PCR with HTBI primers, and the second round was a multiplex PCR. TCRdb recomputed calls from the multiplex PCR reads with MiXCR, one row per CDR3 protein. Found here are more than 1,000,000 distinct CDR3 sequences, about 36% of them singletons; the top ten hold 8.5% to 14%. Details on this clonotype: The target antigen is unknown.

Ineligible for inclusion were patients with other autoimmune diseases, uncontrolled infections, pregnancy or lactation. Material for sequencing was peripheral blood or thyroid tissue (not recorded which). The chain has TRBV10-2 and TRBJ2-5, with TRBD2 matching over 14 bases. The TCR originated in an adult man with Graves' hyperthyroidism. CDR3 in DNA: TGCGCCAGCAGTGCCGGACTAGCGGGAGGCAGCGAGACCCAGTACTTC. This codes for CASSAGLAGGSETQYF.